The 10 T cell receptor beta chains below were found in one sample sequenced in a study of vaccination and CD4 T cells after COVID-19. Sequenced with the Oncomine TCR Beta short-read assay was DNA taken from cultured CD4+ T cells. TCRdb reprocessed the PCR reads via MiXCR and lists one record per CDR3 protein. Of about 14,000 distinct CDR3 sequences in the sample, around a quarter are singletons; the top ten hold roughly 8%. Their antigens are not known. As for treatment: approximately 10-day PBMC culture with coronavirus spike peptide pools or control peptides (ViraFEST assay). The specimen was CD4+ T cells from blood, cultured in vitro. The receptor source for this set is a human donor who had recovered from COVID-19.

This clonotype turned up a few times. The chain is built from TRBV18 and TRBJ1-6; TRBD1 might be the D (6 bases). The CDR3 is 17 residues long. Germline V gene lookup returns CDR1 KGHSH and CDR2 LQKENI. V lost 0 bases and J 6 bases, leaving 15 bases between the germline ends. CDR3 region: CASSPPSGAVGNSPLHF. CDR3 in DNA: TGTGCCAGCTCACCACCGTCAGGGGCCGTCGGTAATTCACCCCTCCACTTT.

This chain uses TRBV5-5 with TRBJ1-2, with TRBD1 as a possible D gene (6 bases). The ends were cut back, 4 bases at V and 5 bases at J, with 21 bases in the middle. CDR1 is SGHKS, CDR2 YYEKEE, per germline (reference sequence). CDR3 length: 16 amino acids. The CDR3 DNA reads TGTGCCAGCAGCCCCACTGACTGGAGGGGGAAATATGGCTACACCTTC. It is translated as CASSPTDWRGKYGYTF.

This clonotype occurred a few times. This chain uses TRBV20-1 with TRBJ2-3; TRBD2 agrees at 7 bases. The CDR3 totals 15 residues. In germline, CDR1 is DFQATT, CDR2 SNEGSKA (reference sequence). The J segment lost 6 bases and the V segment lost 1 base, leaving 10 bases of the junction unmatched. CDR3 sequence reads: CSARVGGGGEDTQYF. In DNA form, the CDR3 reads TGCAGTGCTAGAGTCGGTGGGGGGGGAGAGGATACGCAGTATTTT.

The CDR3: CASSQGQRGGYTF. The CDR3 DNA is TGTGCCAGCAGTCAGGGACAGAGGGGTGGCTACACCTTC. The gene calls are TRBV12-3 or TRBV12-4 and TRBJ1-2, with 7 nucleotides matching TRBD1. Trimming cost V 5 bases and J 7 bases; bases outside gene matches: 7. The CDR3 is 13 residues long.

CDR3 coding DNA: TGCGCCAGCAGCCAAGAAATGAACAGGACGGAGTTCTTC. Translation: CASSQEMNRTEFF. The genes are TRBV4-1 and TRBJ2-1; tentative D call: TRBD1 (5 bases). Germline assignment: CDR1 MGHRA and CDR2 YSYEKL. Trimming took off 0 bases at V and 14 bases at J, with 14 bases between the two ends. The CDR3 runs to 13 residues.

The table lists this clonotype with a few counts. The chain uses TRBV12-3 or TRBV12-4 and TRBJ1-1; the D is unclear. The CDR3 has 13 residues. Trimming took off 4 bases at V and 0 bases at J, with 6 bases between the two ends. The CDR3: CASSWEVNTEAFF. As DNA, the CDR3 is TGTGCCAGCAGTTGGGAGGTGAACACTGAAGCTTTCTTT.

This clonotype was picked up a small number of times. The genes are TRBV6-1 and TRBJ1-6; a weak D match, TRBD1 (6 bases). The germline CDR1 and CDR2 sequences are MNHNS and SASEGT. The CDR3 covers 13 residues. Trimming cost V 10 bases and J 1 base, with 8 bases left between them. The CDR3 protein is CATRGSYNSPLHF. CDR3 bases: TGTGCCACCAGGGGTTCCTATAATTCACCCCTCCACTTT.

The rearrangement links TRBV4-1 to TRBJ2-1; 8 positions match TRBD1. The ends lost 1 base at V and 8 bases at J; junction bases unmatched: 10. The CDR3 runs to 16 residues. Per the germline V gene, CDR1 is MGHRA and CDR2 is YSYEKL. The CDR3 loop is CASSQGNAGTGDEQFF. CDR3 sequence (DNA): TGCGCCAGCAGCCAAGGTAACGCGGGGACAGGCGATGAGCAGTTCTTC.

The rearrangement links TRBV12-3 or TRBV12-4 to TRBJ2-1; 12 bases align to TRBD2. The ends lost 5 bases at V and 3 bases at J; junction bases unmatched: 5. The CDR3 has 16 residues. The CDR3 coding sequence is TGTGCCAGCAGTACCGCTAGCGGGGGGGACTACAATGAGCAGTTCTTC. Its translation: CASSTASGGDYNEQFF.

The genes are TRBV14 and TRBJ1-1; TRBD1 matches at 9 bases. This CDR3 comprises 16 residues. Looked up from germline, CDR1 is SGHDN and CDR2 is FVKESK. V gave up 3 bases and J gave up 3 bases; unmatched junction bases: 8. The CDR3 reads CASSHLPGQGDTEAFF. For the CDR3, the DNA is TGTGCCAGCAGCCATCTCCCGGGACAGGGTGACACTGAAGCTTTCTTT.